The clone carrying this T cell receptor beta chain was counted a single time. This specimen comes from a study of shared clonotypes between healthy human individuals. For the study at large: Used for every donor were three CD4 naive, three CD4 memory, two CD8 naive and one CD8 memory plate.

CDR3 length equals 17 residues. Trimming took 3 bases from V and 8 from J; bases not matched to a gene: 11. Looked up from germline, CDR1 is SGHDT and CDR2 is YYEEEE. Assay used: immunoSEQ multiplex PCR; TCRdb lists only in-frame clones, some missing. The table records 1.5 million to 2.5 million clones, about 95% of them present only once. Naive CD8 cells, CD45RO-negative and positively selected for CCR7, excluded terminally differentiated effector memory CD45RA+ cells. The genes are TRBV5-6 and TRBJ2-4; 13 bases are a match to TRBD2. This clonotype was sampled from a man between 18 and 35 years old in good health. What was sequenced was naive CD8+ T cells sorted from blood. CDR3 protein: CASSSGTSGISTDIQYF. Here the CDR3 DNA reads TGTGCCAGCAGCTCGGGGACTAGCGGGATTAGTACAGACATTCAGTACTTC.